This T cell receptor (beta chain) was captured in a study of control samples from healthy donors and cancer patients. The data were produced by immunoSEQ multiplex PCR, yet TCRdb's version contains in-frame clones alone and is incomplete. The sample yields over 85,000 clones, 80% to 95% seen once. The V gene end was trimmed by 4 bases and the J gene end by 3 bases; junction bases not matched to a gene: 4. The CDR3 is made up of 14 amino acids. Germline V lookup: CDR1 MDHEN, CDR2 SYDVKM. Sequencing was done on a sample of blood. The receptor's source is a woman aged 25 to 39 in good health. This rearrangement joins TRBV28 to TRBJ1-1; 8 nucleotides align to TRBD1. The CDR3 coding sequence is TGTGCCAGCAGTTCCGGACAGGGTTACACTGAAGCTTTCTTT. Encoded protein: CASSSGQGYTEAFF. The variable domain in full, with the rest retrieved from reference TRBV28 and TRBJ1-1, is DVKVTQSSRYLVKRTGEKVFLECVQDMDHENMFWYRQDPGLGLRLIYFSYDVKMKEKGDIPEGYSVSREKKERFSLILESASTNQTSMYLCASSSGQGYTEAFFGQGTRLTVV.